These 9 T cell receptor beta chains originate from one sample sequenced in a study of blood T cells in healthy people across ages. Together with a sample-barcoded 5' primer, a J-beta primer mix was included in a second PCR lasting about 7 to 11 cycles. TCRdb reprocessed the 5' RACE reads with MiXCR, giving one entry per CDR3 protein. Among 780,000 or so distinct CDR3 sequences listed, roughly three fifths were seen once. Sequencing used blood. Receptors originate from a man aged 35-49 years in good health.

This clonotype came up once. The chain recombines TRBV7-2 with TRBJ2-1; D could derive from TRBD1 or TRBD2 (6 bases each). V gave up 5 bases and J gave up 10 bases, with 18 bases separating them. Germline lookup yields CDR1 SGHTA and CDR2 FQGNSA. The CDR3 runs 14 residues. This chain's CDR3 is CASSATRGAGEQFF. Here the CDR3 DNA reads TGTGCCAGCAGCGCCACTAGGGGGGCTGGGGAGCAGTTCTTC.

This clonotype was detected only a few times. In nucleotides, the CDR3 is TGTGCCAGCAGCTTAGCGTGGGGAGGTCAGACAGATACGCAGTATTTT. Protein sequence: CASSLAWGGQTDTQYF. The chain carries TRBV11-2 and TRBJ2-3; tentative D call: TRBD2 (6 bases). The CDR3 has 16 residues. Germline CDR1 SGHAT, CDR2 FQNNGV. Trimming took off 1 base at V and 3 bases at J, with 14 bases between the two ends.

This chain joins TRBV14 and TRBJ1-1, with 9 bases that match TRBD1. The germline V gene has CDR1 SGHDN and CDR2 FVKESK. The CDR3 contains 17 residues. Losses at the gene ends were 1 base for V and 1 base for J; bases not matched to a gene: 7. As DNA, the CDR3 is TGTGCCAGCAGCCAAGCTCCACAGGGGGCCGCGAACACTGAAGCTTTCTTT. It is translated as CASSQAPQGAANTEAFF.

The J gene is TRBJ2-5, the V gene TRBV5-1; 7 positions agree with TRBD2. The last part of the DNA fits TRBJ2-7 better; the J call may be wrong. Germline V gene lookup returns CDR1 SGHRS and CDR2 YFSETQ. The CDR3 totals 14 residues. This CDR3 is CASSLGLGLYEQYF. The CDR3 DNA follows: TGCGCCAGCAGCTTAGGACTAGGCCTCTACGAGCAGTACTTC.

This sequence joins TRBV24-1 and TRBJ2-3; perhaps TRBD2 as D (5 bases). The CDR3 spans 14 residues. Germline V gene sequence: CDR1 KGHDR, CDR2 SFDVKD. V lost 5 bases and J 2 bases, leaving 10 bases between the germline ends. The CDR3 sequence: CATSALADTDTQYF. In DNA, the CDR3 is TGTGCCACCAGTGCCCTAGCCGACACAGATACGCAGTATTTT.

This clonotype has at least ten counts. In DNA form, the CDR3 reads TGTGCCAGCAGCGTATCTCCGGGACAGGGCTACGAGCAGTACTTC. It codes for CASSVSPGQGYEQYF. V and J are TRBV9 and TRBJ2-7; 9 nucleotides align to TRBD1. V shed 1 base, J shed 3 bases, and the junction held 5 bases outside the gene matches. Germline lookup yields CDR1 SGDLS and CDR2 YYNGEE. The CDR3 totals 15 residues.

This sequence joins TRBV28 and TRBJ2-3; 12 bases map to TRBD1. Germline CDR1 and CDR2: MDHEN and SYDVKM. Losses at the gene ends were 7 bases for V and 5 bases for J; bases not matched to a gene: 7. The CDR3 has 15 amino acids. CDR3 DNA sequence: TGTGCCAGCAACGCCCGGGACAGGGGGCAAGATACGCAGTATTTT. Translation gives CASNARDRGQDTQYF.

The CDR3 reads CASSYFPQTQETQYF. The CDR3 region has the DNA TGTGCCAGCAGTTACTTTCCGCAGACTCAAGAGACCCAGTACTTC. V and J are TRBV6-5 and TRBJ2-5; D unclear. There are 15 residues in the CDR3. CDR1 is MNHEY and CDR2 is SVGAGI in the germline V gene. The V end was cut by 1 base, the J end by 2 bases, with 11 bases between.

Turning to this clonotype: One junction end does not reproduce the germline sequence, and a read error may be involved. CDR3 coding DNA: TGTGCCAGCTCCGGACAGGTGCTGGGGAAAAGCATTCAGTACTTC. Its translation is CASSGQVLGKSIQYF. The V and J genes are TRBV18 and TRBJ2-4; TRBD1 matches 7 bases. This CDR3 is built from 15 residues. Per the germline V gene, CDR1 is KGHSH and CDR2 is LQKENI.